This T cell receptor (beta chain) originates from a study of PD-1 blockade in classical Hodgkin lymphoma. V was pared by 4 bases and J by 2 bases, with 6 bases of the junction left unmatched. This CDR3 has 15 amino acids. Germline V gene lookup returns CDR1 SGDLS and CDR2 YYNGEE. Every patient had relapsed following autologous stem cell transplantation, and cohorts differed in brentuximab vedotin exposure. Study-wide results and caveats: Patients starting nivolumab under 1 year after ASCT were excluded. Baseline TCR diversity was reportedly lower in newly diagnosed patients than in healthy donors. It was reported as lower still in relapsed/refractory patients.

Repertoires were generated with immunoSEQ multiplex PCR, while TCRdb's copy carries only in-frame clones and drops some. The sample yields approximately 57,000 clones, under 95% seen once. About this clone: No antigen is known for it.

The receptor was isolated from a human donor with classical Hodgkin lymphoma. This rearrangement joins TRBV9 to TRBJ1-2, with TRBD1 identical over 9 bases. The sequences come from peripheral blood mononuclear cells (PBMCs), collected before the second cycle of nivolumab. The CDR3: CASSTTGGGNYGYTF. CDR3 in DNA: TGTGCCAGCAGCACGACAGGGGGAGGGAACTATGGCTACACCTTC.